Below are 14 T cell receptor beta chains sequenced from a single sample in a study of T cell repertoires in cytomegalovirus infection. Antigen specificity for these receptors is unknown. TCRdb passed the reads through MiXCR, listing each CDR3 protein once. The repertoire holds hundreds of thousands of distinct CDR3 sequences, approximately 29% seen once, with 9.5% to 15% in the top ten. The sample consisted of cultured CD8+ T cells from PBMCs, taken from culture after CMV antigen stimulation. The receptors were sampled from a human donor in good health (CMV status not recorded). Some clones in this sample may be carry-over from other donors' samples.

CDR3 sequence reads: CSVFSGTGSYNEQFF. The CDR3 nucleotides read TGCAGCGTTTTCAGCGGGACAGGCTCCTACAATGAGCAGTTCTTC. The rearrangement uses TRBV29-1 and TRBJ2-1, with D maybe TRBD1 (8 bases). This CDR3 has 15 amino acids. Germline-derived CDR1 and CDR2 are SQVTM and ANQGSEA. V was clipped by 5 bases and J by 0 bases, with 14 bases between them.

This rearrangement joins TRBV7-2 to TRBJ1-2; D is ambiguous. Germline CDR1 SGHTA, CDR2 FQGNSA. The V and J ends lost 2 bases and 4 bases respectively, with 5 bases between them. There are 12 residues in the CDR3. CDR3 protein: CASSLLSYGYTF. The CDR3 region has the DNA TGTGCCAGCAGCTTATTAAGCTATGGCTACACCTTC.

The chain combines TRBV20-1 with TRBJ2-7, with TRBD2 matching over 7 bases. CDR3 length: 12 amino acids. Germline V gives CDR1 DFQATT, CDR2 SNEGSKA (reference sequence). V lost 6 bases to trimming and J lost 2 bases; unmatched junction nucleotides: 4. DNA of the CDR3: TGCAGTGCACCGGGGGGACCCTACGAGCAGTACTTC. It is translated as CSAPGGPYEQYF.

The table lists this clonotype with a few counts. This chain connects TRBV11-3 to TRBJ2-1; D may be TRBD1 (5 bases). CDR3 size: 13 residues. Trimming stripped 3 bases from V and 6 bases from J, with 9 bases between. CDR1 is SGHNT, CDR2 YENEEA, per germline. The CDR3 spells CASSFARVNEQFF. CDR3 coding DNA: TGTGCCAGCAGCTTCGCCAGGGTCAATGAGCAGTTCTTC.

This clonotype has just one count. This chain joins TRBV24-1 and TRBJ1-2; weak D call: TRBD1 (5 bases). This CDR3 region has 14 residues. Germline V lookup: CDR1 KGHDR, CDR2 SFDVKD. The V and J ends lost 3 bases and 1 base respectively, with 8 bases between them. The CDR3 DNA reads TGTGCCACCAGTGATCAGGGAGGTAACTATGGCTACACCTTC. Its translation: CATSDQGGNYGYTF.

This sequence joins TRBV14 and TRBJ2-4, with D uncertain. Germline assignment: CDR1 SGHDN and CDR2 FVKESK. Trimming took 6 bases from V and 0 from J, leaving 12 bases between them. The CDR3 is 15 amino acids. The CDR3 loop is CASREQRLAKNIQYF. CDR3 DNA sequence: TGTGCCAGCAGGGAACAGAGACTAGCCAAAAACATTCAGTACTTC.

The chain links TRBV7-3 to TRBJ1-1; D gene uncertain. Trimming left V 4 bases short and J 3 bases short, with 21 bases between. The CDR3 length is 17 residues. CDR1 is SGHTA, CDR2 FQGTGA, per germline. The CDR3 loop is CASSSPAAAPGDTEAFF. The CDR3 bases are TGTGCCAGCAGCTCCCCCGCGGCAGCCCCCGGGGACACTGAAGCTTTCTTT.

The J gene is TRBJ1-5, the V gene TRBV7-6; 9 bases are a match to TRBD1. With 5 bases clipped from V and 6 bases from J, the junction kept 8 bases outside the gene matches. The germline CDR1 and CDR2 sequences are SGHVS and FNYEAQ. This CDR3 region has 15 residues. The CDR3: CASSPGQGKVQPQHF. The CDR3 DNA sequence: TGTGCCAGCAGCCCCGGACAGGGGAAAGTTCAGCCCCAGCATTTT.

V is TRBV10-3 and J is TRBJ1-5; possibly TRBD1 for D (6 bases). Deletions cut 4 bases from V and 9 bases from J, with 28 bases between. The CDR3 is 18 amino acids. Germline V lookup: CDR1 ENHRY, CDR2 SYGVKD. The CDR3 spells CAISGGGQDPLLVWPQHF. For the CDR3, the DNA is TGTGCCATCAGTGGTGGGGGACAAGACCCTTTATTGGTATGGCCCCAGCATTTT.

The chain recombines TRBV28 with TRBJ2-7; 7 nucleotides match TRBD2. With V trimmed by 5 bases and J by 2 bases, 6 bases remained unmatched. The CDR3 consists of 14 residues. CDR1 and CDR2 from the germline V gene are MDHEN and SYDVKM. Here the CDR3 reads CASSPRGRAYEQYV. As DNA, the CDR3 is TGTGCCAGCAGTCCCCGGGGGAGGGCCTACGAGCAGTACGTC.

The CDR3 spells CASSPTGLAAYNEQFF. CDR3 nucleotide sequence: TGTGCCAGCTCACCAACGGGACTAGCTGCCTACAATGAGCAGTTCTTC. This rearrangement joins TRBV18 to TRBJ2-1, with 9 bases that match TRBD2. The length of the CDR3 is 16 residues. In germline, CDR1 is KGHSH, CDR2 LQKENI. V was clipped by 2 bases and J by 2 bases; unmatched bases: 4.

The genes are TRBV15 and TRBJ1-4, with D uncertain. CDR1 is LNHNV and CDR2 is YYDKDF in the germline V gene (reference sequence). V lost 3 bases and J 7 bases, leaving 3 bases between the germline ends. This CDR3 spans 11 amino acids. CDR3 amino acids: CATSSLEKLFF. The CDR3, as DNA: TGTGCCACCAGCAGCCTTGAAAAACTGTTTTTT.

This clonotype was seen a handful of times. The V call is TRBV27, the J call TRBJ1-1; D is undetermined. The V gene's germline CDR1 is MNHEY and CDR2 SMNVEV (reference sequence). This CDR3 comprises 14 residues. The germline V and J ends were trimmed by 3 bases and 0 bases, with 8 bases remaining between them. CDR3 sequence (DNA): TGTGCCAGCAGTTTGCTGGGGATGAACACTGAAGCTTTCTTT. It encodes CASSLLGMNTEAFF.

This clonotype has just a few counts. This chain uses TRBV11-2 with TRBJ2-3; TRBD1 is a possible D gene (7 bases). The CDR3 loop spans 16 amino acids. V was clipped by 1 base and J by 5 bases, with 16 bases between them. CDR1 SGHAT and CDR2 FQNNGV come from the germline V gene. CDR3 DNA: TGTGCCAGCAGCTTAGGAACCCAGGGGGGCTTAGATACGCAGTATTTT. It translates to CASSLGTQGGLDTQYF. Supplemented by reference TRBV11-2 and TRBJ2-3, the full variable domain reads EAGVAQSPRYKIIEKRQSVAFWCNPISGHATLYWYQQILGQGPKLLIQFQNNGVVDDSQLPKDRFSAERLKGVDSTLKIQPAKLEDSAVYLCASSLGTQGGLDTQYFGPGTRLTVL.